Shown below are 10 T cell receptor beta chains from a single sample sequenced in a study of identical twins. TCRdb itself ran the 5' RACE reads through MiXCR, one entry per CDR3 protein. The sample consists of approximately 240,000 distinct CDR3 sequences, about an eighth of them appearing once. The sample was memory (CD45RO+) T cells sorted from blood. The receptors come from a woman between 18 and 29 years old in good health.

The chain has TRBV12-3 or TRBV12-4 and TRBJ2-5; no clear D. The CDR3 spans 12 residues. V lost 6 bases to trimming and J lost 5 bases, with 10 bases between them. The CDR3 reads CASRTKWETQYF. CDR3 coding DNA: TGTGCCAGCAGGACAAAATGGGAGACCCAGTACTTC.

The sample holds a few counts of this clonotype. This chain uses TRBV12-3 or TRBV12-4 with TRBJ1-1, with unresolved D. V was clipped by 6 bases and J by 3 bases, with 14 bases between them. CDR3 length: 14 residues. The CDR3 reads CASRDTNGDTEAFF. CDR3 bases: TGTGCCAGCAGAGACACCAACGGGGACACTGAAGCTTTCTTT.

CDR3 sequence: CASSLQGWETQYF. CDR3 sequence (DNA): TGTGCCAGCTCATTACAGGGATGGGAGACCCAGTACTTC. This chain links TRBV18 with TRBJ2-5, with a tentative D call TRBD1 (6 bases). The CDR3 has 13 amino acids. V was trimmed by 5 bases and J by 5 bases, leaving 12 bases between them. Germline lookup yields CDR1 KGHSH and CDR2 LQKENI.

The DNA for the CDR3 is TGTGCCAGCTACTCCGCGACAGACTACGAGCAGTACTTC. Its translation: CASYSATDYEQYF. The chain has TRBV6-6 and TRBJ2-7, with D possibly matching TRBD1 (5 bases). CDR3 length equals 13 residues. V was cut by 8 bases and J by 3 bases, with 14 bases left in between. The germline gives CDR1 MNHNY, CDR2 SVGAGI (reference sequence).

The genes are TRBV3-1 and TRBJ2-3; 9 nucleotides match TRBD2. Germline lookup yields CDR1 LGHDT and CDR2 YNNKEL (reference sequence). The CDR3 runs to 18 residues. The ends lost 4 bases at V and 3 bases at J; junction bases unmatched: 14. The CDR3 DNA follows: TGTGCCAGCAGCCCGTCGGCAAGTAGCGGGAGAAATACAGATACGCAGTATTTT. Its protein is CASSPSASSGRNTDTQYF.

This chain uses TRBV5-1 with TRBJ2-1; 14 nucleotides agree with TRBD2. Trimming removed 4 bases from V and 6 bases from J; junction bases left unmatched: 6. From germline, CDR1 is SGHRS and CDR2 YFSETQ. This CDR3 comprises 16 residues. The CDR3 loop reads CASSRSGLAGVNEQFF. The CDR3 DNA follows: TGCGCCAGCAGCCGTTCGGGACTAGCGGGAGTCAATGAGCAGTTCTTC.

This clonotype was counted only a few times. The chain combines TRBV28 with TRBJ1-2; D gene unclear. Trimming removed 3 bases at V and 8 bases at J, with 16 bases between. CDR3 length equals 14 residues. CDR1 and CDR2 from the germline V gene are MDHEN and SYDVKM. CDR3 in amino acids: CASSFPQEGGGYTF. CDR3 DNA: TGTGCCAGCAGTTTCCCCCAGGAGGGTGGAGGCTACACCTTC.

The J gene is TRBJ2-5, the V gene TRBV3-1, with 8 bases matching TRBD2. Germline V gives CDR1 LGHDT, CDR2 YNNKEL (reference sequence). V trimming: 3 bases; J trimming: 4 bases; junction bases outside the gene matches: 13. CDR3 length: 17 amino acids. DNA of the CDR3: TGTGCCAGCAGCCACTACGATTTAGCGGGGTCGAGAGAGACCCAGTACTTC. Translating it yields CASSHYDLAGSRETQYF.

This clonotype occurred a few times. The chain employs TRBV15 and TRBJ2-3, with no clear D. Germline assignment: CDR1 LNHNV and CDR2 YYDKDF (reference sequence). Trimming took 0 bases from V and 10 from J, leaving 11 bases between them. There are 13 residues in the CDR3. The CDR3 region is CATSRDQARAQYF. The DNA for the CDR3 is TGTGCCACCAGCAGAGATCAGGCAAGGGCGCAGTATTTT.

The table lists this clonotype with a few counts. V gene TRBV5-1 combines with J gene TRBJ1-3; D is possibly TRBD1 (6 bases). V lost 4 bases, J lost 0 bases, and 11 bases lay in between. The length of the CDR3 is 15 residues. The V gene's germline CDR1 is SGHRS and CDR2 YFSETQ. The CDR3 sequence is CASSLGQSSGNTIYF. The DNA of the CDR3 is TGCGCCAGCAGCCTAGGACAGAGCTCTGGAAACACCATATATTTT.